Each of the 20 T cell receptor beta chains below was sequenced from the same sample in a study of blood T cells in healthy people across ages (dated by TCRdb to 2015 to 2017). Library prep was done by 5' RACE. Reads for this sample came from an Illumina HiSeq 2500. A second PCR of roughly 6 to 11 cycles was performed with a sample-barcoded 5' primer and a J-beta primer mix. TCRdb trimmed the raw reads at Q25, called clones with MiXCR and kept productive beta chains. Records with the same CDR3 protein are collapsed into one entry carrying the most frequent genes and DNA. The sample data list 750,000 to 950,000 distinct CDR3 sequences, and 53% of these were observed just once. Jointly, the top ten make up around 41% of the sample. Specimen: blood. The receptors were gathered from a man aged 80 or over in good health.

The V and J genes are TRBV5-1 and TRBJ2-2; TRBD2 matches 7 bases. The J segment lost 4 bases and the V segment lost 3 bases, leaving 9 bases of the junction unmatched. The CDR3 has 16 residues. Germline V gives CDR1 SGHRS, CDR2 YFSETQ. The CDR3 coding sequence is TGCGCCAGCAGCTCCGGGAGGACATTAGGCACCGGGGAGCTGTTTTTT. Protein sequence: CASSSGRTLGTGELFF.

The chain combines TRBV28 with TRBJ1-4, with D possibly matching TRBD1 (6 bases). Germline lookup yields CDR1 MDHEN and CDR2 SYDVKM. Trimming pared 4 bases from V and 15 bases from J, leaving 21 bases between. This CDR3 spans 14 amino acids. CDR3 coding DNA: TGTGCCAGCAGTTCCGGAGGGTCTACTAGGGGGGTGTTTTTT. Translation: CASSSGGSTRGVFF.

CDR3 sequence reads: CATSGGKDSRNTEAFF. The DNA for the CDR3 is TGTGCCACCAGTGGAGGTAAGGACAGCAGGAACACTGAAGCTTTCTTT. The chain joins TRBV24-1 to TRBJ1-1; a possible D gene is TRBD1 (6 bases). Trimming cost V 5 bases and J 1 base, with 16 bases left between them. This CDR3 has 16 amino acids. Germline V gene sequence: CDR1 KGHDR, CDR2 SFDVKD.

The genes are TRBV6-5 and TRBJ2-6; D remains ambiguous. The V and J ends lost 5 bases and 0 bases respectively, with 8 bases between them. The CDR3 runs to 15 residues. Per germline, CDR1 MNHEY and CDR2 SVGAGI. The chain's CDR3 is CASSRTNSGANVLTF. CDR3 nucleotide sequence: TGTGCCAGCAGTCGGACCAACTCTGGGGCCAACGTCCTGACTTTC.

The J gene is TRBJ1-2, the V gene TRBV7-2, with a possible D match to TRBD1 (6 bases). Germline CDR1 SGHTA, CDR2 FQGNSA. Between the trimmed V and J ends, which lost 0 bases and 2 bases, there was a span of 13 bases. The CDR3 loop spans 16 amino acids. CDR3 bases: TGTGCCAGCAGCTTAGCGCAAACAGGGAGGAACTATGGCTACACCTTC. It codes for CASSLAQTGRNYGYTF.

This chain joins TRBV29-1 and TRBJ1-2, with 9 nucleotides matching TRBD1. V dropped 6 bases and J dropped 7; count of bases not matched to a gene: 9. In germline, CDR1 is SQVTM, CDR2 ANQGSEA. The CDR3 sequence is 13 residues long. CDR3 amino acids: CSVGDRDRGGYTF. The CDR3 DNA follows: TGCAGCGTAGGGGACAGGGACCGAGGTGGCTACACCTTC.

This clonotype was detected only a few times. The rearrangement joins TRBV7-2 to TRBJ2-4, with 14 nucleotides matching TRBD2. Germline assignment: CDR1 SGHTA and CDR2 FQGNSA. After removal of 0 bases from V and 1 base from J, the junction contained 8 bases not matched to a gene. The CDR3 runs 20 residues. The CDR3 DNA follows: TGTGCCAGCAGCTTAGCGTGGACTAGCGGGAGGAGTTCGGCCAAAAACATTCAGTACTTC. Translated, it gives CASSLAWTSGRSSAKNIQYF.

V and J are TRBV2 and TRBJ2-3; D is perhaps TRBD1 (6 bases). The CDR3 runs to 15 residues. Looked up from germline, CDR1 is SNHLY and CDR2 is FYNNEI. V lost 7 bases and J lost 14, with 28 bases in between. The chain's CDR3 is CASIQVGTPPRYAYF. The CDR3 DNA follows: TGTGCCAGCATCCAAGTGGGGACACCCCCCAGATACGCGTATTTT.

This clonotype was picked up one time. This chain joins TRBV20-1 and TRBJ2-7; 9 nucleotides match TRBD1. Trimming at V came to 8 bases and at J to 0 bases, leaving 2 bases not matched to a gene. Germline CDR1 reads DFQATT; CDR2 reads SNEGSKA (reference sequence). The CDR3 is 12 residues long. The CDR3 spells CSTGQGSYEQYF. The CDR3 nucleotides read TGCAGTACGGGACAGGGCTCCTACGAGCAGTACTTC.

The CDR3: CASSTLLAKVRNEQFF. The CDR3 DNA reads as TGTGCCAGCAGTACGCTACTAGCGAAGGTTCGCAATGAGCAGTTCTTC. V and J are TRBV6-5 and TRBJ2-1; 7 bases match TRBD2. J lost 6 bases, V lost 5 bases, and 13 bases had no gene match. There are 16 residues in the CDR3. CDR1 is MNHEY and CDR2 is SVGAGI in the germline V gene.

This clonotype was seen just once. V is TRBV18 and J is TRBJ2-7; 14 nucleotides align to TRBD2. Germline V gene data show CDR1 as KGHSH and CDR2 as LQKENI. CDR3 length: 18 residues. Germline trimming cut 5 bases from V and 3 bases from J; bases unmatched to any gene: 12. CDR3 sequence: CASSTSARLAGGFYEQYF. In DNA form, the CDR3 reads TGTGCCAGCTCAACTTCAGCCAGACTAGCGGGAGGGTTCTACGAGCAGTACTTC.

In this sample, this clonotype turned up once. This chain connects TRBV2 to TRBJ1-4; D might be TRBD1 (6 bases). From germline, CDR1 is SNHLY and CDR2 FYNNEI. The V end was cut by 0 bases, the J end by 7 bases, with 18 bases between. CDR3 length equals 17 residues. DNA of the CDR3: TGTGCCAGCAGTGAAGCGCTTTTGTGGGACAAAGCTGAAAAACTGTTTTTT. This encodes CASSEALLWDKAEKLFF.

The chain recombines TRBV7-2 with TRBJ2-7; D remains ambiguous. V shed 5 bases and J shed 6 bases, with 14 bases lying between them. The CDR3 is 13 residues long. CDR1 SGHTA and CDR2 FQGNSA come from the germline V gene. The DNA for the CDR3 is TGTGCCAGCAGCGTACTGGGATCCAGCGAGCAGTACTTC. Its translation is CASSVLGSSEQYF.

This chain uses TRBV30 with TRBJ1-6; D possibly corresponds to TRBD1 (6 bases). The length of the CDR3 is 12 residues. The V gene lost 8 bases and the J gene lost 9 bases, with 14 bases spanning the gap. Germline V gene lookup returns CDR1 GTSNPN and CDR2 SVGIG (reference sequence). CDR3 coding DNA: TGTGCCGCCGGGAGGGGGGTTTCACCCCTCCACTTT. It encodes CAAGRGVSPLHF.

The chain couples TRBV29-1 to TRBJ2-1; D gene ambiguous. Germline-derived CDR1 and CDR2 are SQVTM and ANQGSEA. The CDR3 is made up of 13 amino acids. Trimming stripped 4 bases from V and 0 bases from J, with 7 bases between. The CDR3 DNA reads TGCAGCGTTGCTCGGTACTCCTACAATGAGCAGTTCTTC. Translated, it gives CSVARYSYNEQFF.

This clonotype was observed many times. V usage is TRBV4-1 and J usage is TRBJ2-3; 10 nucleotides match TRBD1. CDR3 length: 16 residues. Trimming at V came to 0 bases and at J to 14 bases, leaving 14 bases not matched to a gene. Germline values: CDR1 MGHRA, CDR2 YSYEKL. CDR3 DNA: TGCGCCAGCAGCCAAGATCCGGGACAGGGGAGCAGATACGCGTATTTT. Translation: CASSQDPGQGSRYAYF.

The rearrangement links TRBV7-4 to TRBJ1-5; the D is unclear. V gave up 6 bases and J gave up 13 bases, with 13 bases separating them. Looked up from germline, CDR1 is SGHVT and CDR2 is SQSDAQ. There are 11 residues in the CDR3. The CDR3 spells CASRGSRSQHF. In DNA, the CDR3 is TGTGCCAGCAGGGGATCCCGGTCACAGCATTTT.

This clonotype has a handful of counts. The junction departs from the called germline gene at one end, perhaps through a read error. CDR3 in DNA: TGCAGTGCTAGACGTCAGGGGACATTAGCCAAGAACATTCAGTACTTC. Its protein is CSARRQGTLAKNIQYF. V and J are TRBV20-1 and TRBJ2-4; possible D gene TRBD1, 6 bases. Germline V lookup: CDR1 DFQATT, CDR2 SNEGSKA (reference sequence). The CDR3 totals 16 residues.

The rearrangement uses TRBV3-1 and TRBJ2-7; D is possibly TRBD1 or TRBD2 (5 bases each). Germline lookup yields CDR1 LGHDT and CDR2 YNNKEL (reference sequence). The V and J ends lost 0 bases and 1 base respectively, with 10 bases between them. The CDR3 spans 15 residues. The CDR3 protein is CASSQEPGRSYEQYF. The CDR3, as DNA: TGTGCCAGCAGCCAAGAGCCGGGACGGTCCTACGAGCAGTACTTC.

The gene calls are TRBV27 and TRBJ2-5, with D uncertain. Germline CDR1 and CDR2: MNHEY and SMNVEV (reference sequence). V dropped 5 bases and J dropped 11 bases, with 21 bases sitting between them. The CDR3 has 14 amino acids. The CDR3 DNA reads TGTGCCAGCAGTCCCCCCTGGGCGCGGTATGAGCAGTACTTC. It translates to CASSPPWARYEQYF.